This T cell receptor beta chain was profiled in a study of blood T cell repertoires in COVID-19. The overall study: Acute and convalescent COVID-19 specimens originated in the United States, Italy and Spain. The analysed material was cDNA or gDNA that came from T cells, B-cell-depleted T cells, or PBMCs.

Authors' methods: Quantification of nucleated cells was approximated via reference gene primer amplification. The data were produced by immunoSEQ multiplex PCR, yet TCRdb's version contains in-frame clones alone and is incomplete. V, J and clone size are those of that table, while D and trimming were read from the DNA. The sample records fewer than 85,000 clones, more than 80% being singletons. The V end lost 3 bases, the J end lost 1 base, and 9 bases lay between the germline ends. The germline gives CDR1 MNHNS, CDR2 SASEGT. The CDR3 loop spans 14 amino acids. This clonotype was sampled from a woman aged 60 to 75 with acute or convalescent COVID-19. The chain carries TRBV6-1 and TRBJ1-1; possible D gene TRBD1, 5 bases. Sequenced sample: peripheral blood. CDR3 residues: CASSEYTGNTEAFF. In DNA form, the CDR3 reads TGTGCCAGCAGTGAGTACACAGGGAACACTGAAGCTTTCTTT.